These T cell receptor beta chains were read from a single sample in a study of shared clonotypes between healthy human individuals. Data came from immunoSEQ multiplex PCR; TCRdb stores just in-frame clones and leaves some out. The profile covers some 490,000 clones, with around four fifths appearing a single time and around 13% taken by the ten largest. Sequencing was done on a sample of PBMCs. The receptors were gathered from a woman aged 40 to 50 in good health. Some clones in this sample may be carry-over from other donors' samples. Each CDR3 is given with its conserved first and last residue. The order of the fields is V gene, J gene, clone size, D gene, CDR3 DNA, CDR3 protein. The D gene is left open where the match is weak. Only part of the rows carry a size: once, few, many, or a class if the clone is expanded.

TRBV5-1,TRBJ1-1,few,TRBD1,TGCGCCAGCAGCTTGGCGACAGGGGCGAACACTGAAGCTTTCTTT,CASSLATGANTEAFF
TRBV11-2,TRBJ2-7,once,.,TGTGCCAGCAGCCCCCATCCGGGACTCCAGAATGAGCAGTACTTC,CASSPHPGLQNEQYF
TRBV5-1,TRBJ2-5,.,TRBD2,TGCGCCAGCAGCTTGGGGACTAGCGGGAGGCAAGAGACCCAGTACTTC,CASSLGTSGRQETQYF
TRBV13,TRBJ1-1,.,.,TGTGCCAGCAGCTGGACAGCAATGAACACTGAAGCTTTCTTT,CASSWTAMNTEAFF
TRBV29-1,TRBJ1-2,.,.,TGCAGCGTTGAAAGAGGGATTATCTTGGACTACACCTTC,CSVERGIILDYTF
TRBV30,TRBJ2-7,few,TRBD2,TGTGCCTGGGACAACACGGGGGGACTCCGCGGAGTCGGGCAGTACTTC,CAWDNTGGLRGVGQYF
TRBV29-1,TRBJ1-4,.,.,TGCAGCGTTGGGGGGCAGCTTGGAGAAAAACTGTTTTTT,CSVGGQLGEKLFF
TRBV7-9,TRBJ1-1,.,.,TGTGCCAGCAGCTTAGCTTCCAGGGGTTGGACTGAAGCTTTCTTT,CASSLASRGWTEAFF
TRBV9,TRBJ1-2,.,.,TGTGCTTCCGAGGGCGGCAACTATGGCTACACCTTC,CASEGGNYGYTF
TRBV28,TRBJ1-2,few,.,TGTGCCAGCAGCCCCCCCGGGAACTATGGCTACACCTTC,CASSPPGNYGYTF
TRBV10-3,TRBJ2-5,.,.,TGTGCCACGGGTCCTCTAGGGGGTCAGACCCCTCTACAAGAGACCCAGTACTTC,CATGPLGGQTPLQETQYF
TRBV28,TRBJ1-1,.,.,TGTGCCAGCAGTTTAAGGGCGAGGGACACTGAAGCTTTCTTT,CASSLRARDTEAFF
TRBV30,TRBJ2-2,.,.,TGTGCCTGGACCTTCAGGACGTTTGCCACCGGGGAGCTGTTTTTT,CAWTFRTFATGELFF
TRBV11-2,TRBJ2-1,.,.,TGTGCCAGCAGCTTATCGGCCGGCCTTAGGATCAATGAGCAGTTCTTC,CASSLSAGLRINEQFF
TRBV19,TRBJ1-5,.,.,TGTGCCAGTAGTATAGATAGGTCAGTAAATCAGCCCCAGCATTTT,CASSIDRSVNQPQHF
TRBV29-1,TRBJ2-1,few,TRBD2,TGCAGCGTTCGAAAAGCGGGAGGAGGGGACAATGAGCAGTTCTTC,CSVRKAGGGDNEQFF
TRBV5-1,TRBJ2-1,.,TRBD1,TGCGCCAGCAGCCCCACCGGGACAGAGCTATACAATGAGCAGTTCTTC,CASSPTGTELYNEQFF
TRBV27,TRBJ1-1,.,.,TGTGCCAGCAGTGTGGTGAGACATGTAGCTGAAGCTTTCTTT,CASSVVRHVAEAFF
TRBV7-9,TRBJ2-7,.,TRBD1,TGTGCCAGCAGCCCCGCCGGATTTGGACAGGGGTACGAGCAGTACTTC,CASSPAGFGQGYEQYF
TRBV28,TRBJ2-3,.,TRBD2,TGTGCCAGCAGTCCTACCGGGACTAACCTGGATACGCAGTATTTT,CASSPTGTNLDTQYF
TRBV28,TRBJ2-6,.,.,TGTGCCAGCAGTTCGGGACACCCCTCTGGGGCCAACGTCCTGACTTTC,CASSSGHPSGANVLTF
TRBV19,TRBJ2-1,.,.,TGTGCCAGTAGAACCGGTTGGCACAGACCTTACAATGAGCAGTTCTTC,CASRTGWHRPYNEQFF
TRBV5-1,TRBJ2-7,.,.,TGCGCCAGCAGCTTGGGCAGGTTGAGCTCCTACGAGCAGTACTTC,CASSLGRLSSYEQYF
TRBV6-4,TRBJ2-3,.,.,TGTGCCAGCAGTGTTACTACAACCACAGATACGCAGTATTTT,CASSVTTTTDTQYF
TRBV27,TRBJ1-1,.,TRBD1,TGTGCCAGCAGTTCCCTGTCAGGGGGCATCATCGCTGGAAGTCTTTTCTTT,CASSSLSGGIIAGSLFF
TRBV9,TRBJ2-1,.,.,TGTGCCAGCAGCCCCAAACTCGTGGGCAATGAGCAGTTCTTC,CASSPKLVGNEQFF
TRBV5-8,TRBJ2-3,many,.,TGTGCCAGCCTTACCAGGAGCACAGATACGCAGTATTTT,CASLTRSTDTQYF
TRBV5-6,TRBJ2-3,.,.,TGTGCCAGCAGCCCCACAGGTATTAGCACAGATACGCAGTATTTT,CASSPTGISTDTQYF
TRBV18,TRBJ1-5,once,TRBD1,TGTGCCAGCTCAACGGGACAGGCGGGGAATCAGCCCCAGCATTTT,CASSTGQAGNQPQHF
TRBV4-3,TRBJ2-1,.,.,TGCGCCAGCAGCCAAGATTGGACTCGTTCGAATGAGCAGTTCTTC,CASSQDWTRSNEQFF
TRBV27,TRBJ2-7,.,.,TGTGCCAGCAGTTTCGGACGAGACGAGCAGTACTTC,CASSFGRDEQYF